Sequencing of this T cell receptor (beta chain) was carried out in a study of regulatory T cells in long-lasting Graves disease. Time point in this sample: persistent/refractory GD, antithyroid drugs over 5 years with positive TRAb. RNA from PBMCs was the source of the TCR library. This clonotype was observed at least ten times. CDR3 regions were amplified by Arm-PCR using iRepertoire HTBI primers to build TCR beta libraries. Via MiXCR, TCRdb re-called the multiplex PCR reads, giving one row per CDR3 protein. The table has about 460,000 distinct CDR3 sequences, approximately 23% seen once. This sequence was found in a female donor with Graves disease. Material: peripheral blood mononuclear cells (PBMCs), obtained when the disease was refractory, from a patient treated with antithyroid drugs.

The CDR3 DNA is TGTGCGGTGAGGAGGTTTAACAATGAGCAGTTCTTC. Translation gives CAVRRFNNEQFF. This chain connects TRBV10-3 to TRBJ2-1; weak D call: TRBD2 (5 bases). The CDR3 sequence is 12 residues long. Per germline, CDR1 ENHRY and CDR2 SYGVKD.